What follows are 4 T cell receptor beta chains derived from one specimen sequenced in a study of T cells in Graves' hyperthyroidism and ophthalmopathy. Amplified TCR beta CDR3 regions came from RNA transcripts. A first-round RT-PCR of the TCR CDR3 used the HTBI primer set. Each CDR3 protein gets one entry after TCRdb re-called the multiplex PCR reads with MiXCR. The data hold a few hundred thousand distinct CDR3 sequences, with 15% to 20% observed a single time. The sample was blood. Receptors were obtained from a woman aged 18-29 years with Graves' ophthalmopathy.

CDR3 region: CSAPPPVGYTF. The DNA of the CDR3 is TGCAGTGCCCCCCCTCCGGTAGGCTACACCTTC. V gene TRBV20-1 combines with J gene TRBJ1-2; D is unresolved. With 6 bases removed from V and 8 bases from J, the gap between germline ends came to 13 bases. CDR1 and CDR2 from the germline V gene are DFQATT and SNEGSKA (reference sequence). The length of the CDR3 is 11 residues.

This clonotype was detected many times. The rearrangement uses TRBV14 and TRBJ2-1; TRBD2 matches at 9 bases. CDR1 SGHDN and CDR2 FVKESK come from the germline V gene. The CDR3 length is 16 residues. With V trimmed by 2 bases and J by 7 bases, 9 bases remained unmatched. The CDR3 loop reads CASSQRGRALGNEQFF. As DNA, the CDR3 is TGTGCCAGCAGCCAACGCGGGAGGGCCCTCGGAAATGAGCAGTTCTTC.

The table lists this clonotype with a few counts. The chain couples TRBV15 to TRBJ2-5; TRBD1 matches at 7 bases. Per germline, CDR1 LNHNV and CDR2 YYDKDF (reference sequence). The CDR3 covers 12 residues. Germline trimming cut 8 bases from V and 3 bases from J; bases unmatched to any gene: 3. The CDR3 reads CATGTDEETQYF. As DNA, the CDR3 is TGTGCCACCGGGACAGACGAAGAGACCCAGTACTTC.

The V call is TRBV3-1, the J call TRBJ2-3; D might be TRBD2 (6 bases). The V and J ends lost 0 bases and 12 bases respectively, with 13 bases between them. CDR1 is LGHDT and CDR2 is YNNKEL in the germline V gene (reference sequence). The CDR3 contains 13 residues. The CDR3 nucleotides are TGTGCCAGCAGCCAAGAGATGGGCGGGATCCAGTATTTT. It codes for CASSQEMGGIQYF.